The sequence of this T cell receptor beta chain was determined in a study of blood T cell repertoires in COVID-19. At the level of the study: The study drew acute and convalescent COVID-19 samples from the United States, Italy and Spain.

Looked up from germline, CDR1 is MGHDK and CDR2 is SYGVNS. CDR3 length: 13 residues. V was clipped by 1 base and J by 8 bases, with 11 bases between them. The assay was immunoSEQ multiplex PCR, and TCRdb's table has in-frame clones only and misses some. The sample shows under 200,000 clones, approximately 90% of them seen only once. The receptor comes from a woman older than 75 in a cohort sampled during active or convalescent COVID-19. The chain combines TRBV25-1 with TRBJ1-2; D uncertain. Sequenced sample: peripheral blood. The CDR3 DNA reads as TGTGCCAGCAGTGAATCTTTGGTGAGCGGCTACACCTTC. Translating it yields CASSESLVSGYTF.